This TCR beta chain was sequenced for a study of identical twins. TCRdb itself ran the 5' RACE reads through MiXCR, one entry per CDR3 protein. The sample shows more than 1.5 million distinct CDR3 sequences, around 29% of them seen only once. A remark on this clonotype: Its antigen is currently unknown.

Healthy Caucasians provided all donations. Findings and limits, study-wide: Cord blood's abundant beta clonotypes had fewer insertions, unlike memory repertoires.

V lost 8 bases to trimming and J lost 4 bases, with 14 bases between them. The CDR3 covers 13 residues. The chain uses TRBV12-3 or TRBV12-4 and TRBJ1-2; a weak D match, TRBD1 (5 bases). This clonotype was sampled from a newborn girl in good health. The sequencing sample was made of cord blood. The CDR3 DNA is TGTGCCAGCCGGGACCTTCCCTCCTATGGCTACACCTTC. This gives the protein CASRDLPSYGYTF.